These T cell receptor beta chains were read from a single sample in a study of shared clonotypes between healthy human individuals. This table comes from immunoSEQ multiplex PCR, and its TCRdb copy is limited to in-frame clones, with some not included. The sample consists of approximately 110,000 clones, less than 75% of them appearing once. The source material was memory CD8+ T cells sorted from blood. All receptors derive from a woman aged 25 to 45 in good health. CDR3s include the opening cysteine and the closing phenylalanine or tryptophan. D genes are given only for firm matches. The size field is filled for only some rows; it gives once, few, many or a size class.

v_gene	abundance	j_gene	d_gene	CDR3nt	CDR3aa
TRBV5-1	NA	TRBJ2-7	NA	TGCGCCAGCAGCTTGGTTCCGGAGAATTTCTACGAGCAGTACTTC	CASSLVPENFYEQYF
TRBV7-3	NA	TRBJ2-7	TRBD2	TGTGCCAGCAGCCTAAATAGCGGGAGCGACCACGAGCAGTACTTC	CASSLNSGSDHEQYF
TRBV7-2	NA	TRBJ2-1	TRBD1	TGTGCCAGCAGACGGGACAGCGGATACAATGAGCAGTTCTTC	CASRRDSGYNEQFF
TRBV5-6	NA	TRBJ2-7	TRBD2	TGTGCCAGCAGCGAGTTGGGACTAGCGGGAGCCAGCTCCTACGAGCAGTACTTC	CASSELGLAGASSYEQYF
TRBV5-1	NA	TRBJ1-3	NA	TGCGCCAGCAGTTGGGATGGCCAAGGGGCCCAAAACACCATATATTTT	CASSWDGQGAQNTIYF
TRBV11-2	NA	TRBJ2-2	TRBD1	TGTGCCAGCAGCTTATCAGGGGGCCCCGGGGAGCTGTTTTTT	CASSLSGGPGELFF
TRBV7-2	NA	TRBJ2-1	TRBD2	TGTGCCAGCAGCCAAGAGCGGGGAAGCTCCTACAATGAGCAGTTCTTC	CASSQERGSSYNEQFF
TRBV5-1	NA	TRBJ2-4	NA	TGCGCCAGCAGCTTGGATGGCCGGACATTTAGCGAAAACATTCAGTACTTC	CASSLDGRTFSENIQYF
TRBV28	NA	TRBJ2-1	TRBD2	TGTGCCAGCAGTTTGCTGTCTAGCGGACTCTACAATGAGCAGTTCTTC	CASSLLSSGLYNEQFF
TRBV6-1	NA	TRBJ2-7	NA	TGTGCCAGCAGTGAAGGAGGGGTCGAGCAGTACTTC	CASSEGGVEQYF
TRBV2	NA	TRBJ2-1	NA	TGTGCCACCTTATCCCGGACAGCCCAGCAGTTCTTC	CATLSRTAQQFF
TRBV7-9	NA	TRBJ1-1	NA	TGTGCCAGCACCAATTTGGGAACTGAAGCTTTCTTT	CASTNLGTEAFF
TRBV7-2	NA	TRBJ2-7	TRBD2	TGTGCCAGCAGCTTGTATGCGGGAGCCTACGAGCAGTACTTC	CASSLYAGAYEQYF
TRBV28	once	TRBJ1-1	TRBD1	TGTGCCAGCAGTATCTCCGGGACAGAAGTTTCTGAAGCTTTCTTT	CASSISGTEVSEAFF
TRBV29-1	NA	TRBJ2-1	TRBD2	TGCAGCGTTGAAGGCCCCTCTAGCGGGAGGGCCTATTATGAGCAGTTCTTC	CSVEGPSSGRAYYEQFF
TRBV25-1	NA	TRBJ2-7	TRBD1	TGTGCCAGCAGTGGTCCCCCCCGACCGGGACAGGGACCCTACGAGCAGTACTTC	CASSGPPRPGQGPYEQYF
TRBV19	few	TRBJ2-7	NA	TGTGCCAGTAGTATAGGCCAGGCGAGACATTTGTACTTC	CASSIGQARHLYF
TRBV28	NA	TRBJ1-1	NA	TGTGCCAGCAGTGAGACCCTTGAAGCTTTCTTT	CASSETLEAFF
TRBV5-4	NA	TRBJ2-3	TRBD1	TGTGCCAGCAGCTTAAGGACAGGGGGCGCCTGGGATAAAGATACGCAGTATTTT	CASSLRTGGAWDKDTQYF
TRBV7-9	NA	TRBJ2-6	TRBD1	TGTGCCAGCAGCTTAGCTCGGGACAGGGAAGTCGGTGGGGCCAACGTCCTGACTTTC	CASSLARDREVGGANVLTF
TRBV2	NA	TRBJ1-5	NA	TGTGCCAGCAGTGAACGGGCATATTATCAGCCCCAGCATTTT	CASSERAYYQPQHF
TRBV7-9	NA	TRBJ2-1	NA	TGTGCCAGCAGCCCTCGCGGTGGGAGCTCCTACAATGAGCAGTTCTTC	CASSPRGGSSYNEQFF
TRBV19	NA	TRBJ2-6	TRBD2	TGTGCCAGTACGGGGGGTGCCCTCTCTGGGGCCAACGTCCTGACTTTC	CASTGGALSGANVLTF
TRBV6-1	NA	TRBJ1-5	NA	TGTGCCAGCAGTGATCAGGAAGGGGGCAATCAGCCCCAGCATTTT	CASSDQEGGNQPQHF
TRBV5-8	NA	TRBJ2-6	NA	TGTGCCAGCAGCCAGCAGGTATCCCCCCTCTCTGGGGCCAACGTCCTGACTTTC	CASSQQVSPLSGANVLTF
TRBV14	NA	TRBJ2-7	NA	TGTGCCAGCAGCCCCGGACGGTTCTACGAGCAGTACTTC	CASSPGRFYEQYF
TRBV5-1	NA	TRBJ2-7	NA	TGCGCCAGCAGCTACCCGGACACGGAATTCGAGCAGTACTTC	CASSYPDTEFEQYF